The sequence of this TCR beta chain was determined in a study of blood T cell repertoires in COVID-19 (TCRdb year 2020). Background on the whole study: The collaborator samples originated in the United States, Italy and Spain and spanned the acute and convalescent phases of COVID-19. The material from the prospective study consisted of cDNA or gDNA derived from T cells, B-cell-depleted T cells, or PBMCs. Deeply sampled blood TCRbeta repertoires from subjects exposed to, actively infected with, or recovered from COVID-19 were included in the dataset. The repertoires were made available in a free public database intended to serve as a resource for research on the immune response to SARS-CoV-2. The samples were drawn from two sources: the first 160 participants of the ongoing ImmuneRACE study, and approximately 1,300 subjects contributed by 6 global collaborators. A de-identified subject ID, COVID-19 status, age in years and sex were almost always included in the sample metadata. Where available, HLA class I and class II types were obtained from metadata supplied by the sample provider rather than from assay-based typing.

TCRbeta CDR3 regions were amplified from genomic DNA using the immunoSEQ Assay, a bias-controlled multiplex PCR. Processing in the source paper ran as follows. Within the assay, amplification of reference gene primers was used to estimate how many nucleated cells each sample contained. To quantify the absolute abundance of each unique TCRbeta CDR3 rearrangement, sequence reads were collapsed and filtered. For each sample, productive Simpson clonality was calculated as the square root of Simpson's diversity index over productive rearrangements. TCRdb re-hosts the immuneACCESS table, in-frame sequences only. Its copies lack some clones; in the studies checked, an unresolved V gene accounts for under half of them, and the cause for the rest is not known. That table is the source of V, J and clone size, and D and trimming were worked out from the DNA. This sample has some 170,000 clones in its table, and roughly 85% of those were observed once. The ten largest clones take up 7.5% to 9.5% of the sample.

Each collaborating institution followed its own protocols to collect whole blood in K2EDTA tubes. Collaborator samples were shipped for TCRbeta analysis as frozen whole blood, isolated PBMCs, or DNA extracted from either sample type. This clone was picked up a small number of times. Its binding antigen is unknown. Per-base qualities were not stored, and no clone one base away is much larger. Overall results and qualifications from the work: Clinical and demographic metadata were provided uncurated, with the amount varying by source and participant.

Here V drops 0 bases and J drops 4 bases, and the junction holds 6 bases not matched to any gene. As encoded in the germline V gene, CDR1 is SGHTA while CDR2 is FQGTGA. From the cysteine up to the phenylalanine, the CDR3 has a length of 17 residues. The sequence is cut down to CDR3 DNA, 51 bases in frame from base 1. The receptor was isolated from a woman aged 60-75 years with acute or convalescent COVID-19. The V gene is TRBV7-3 and the J gene is TRBJ2-2; 9 of the junction bases match TRBD2. Sequenced sample: peripheral blood. The CDR3 in this case is CASSLTPVAGATGELFF. The DNA sequence is given as TGTGCCAGCAGCTTAACTCCGGTAGCGGGAGCCACCGGGGAGCTGTTTTTT. Reference TRBV7-3 and TRBJ2-2 genes cover what lies past the CDR3, so the full variable domain is GAGVSQTPSNKVTEKGKYVELRCDPISGHTALYWYRQSLGQGPEFLIYFQGTGAADDSGLPNDRFFAVRPEGSVSTLKIQRTERGDSAVYLCASSLTPVAGATGELFFGEGSRLTVL.